This note documents a single T cell receptor beta chain sequence. From germline, CDR1 is SEHNR and CDR2 FQNEAQ (reference sequence). CDR3 length: 13 residues. V was clipped by 5 bases and J by 3 bases; unmatched bases: 3. This entry is derived from a study of cytomegalovirus exposure and HLA in healthy donors. PCR involved 60 Vbeta and 13 Jbeta primers. Sequenced by immunoSEQ multiplex PCR; TCRdb stores in-frame clones only, minus some. Here the sample spans around 99,000 clones, roughly 76% being singletons. V usage is TRBV7-9 and J usage is TRBJ2-7; TRBD1 agrees at 8 bases. The receptor was isolated from a man aged 18 to 30 in good health and CMV-seronegative. Sequencing was done on a sample of PBMCs. In DNA, the CDR3 is TGTGCCAGCAGCCCCGGACAGGGCTACGAGCAGTACTTC. Translation: CASSPGQGYEQYF.